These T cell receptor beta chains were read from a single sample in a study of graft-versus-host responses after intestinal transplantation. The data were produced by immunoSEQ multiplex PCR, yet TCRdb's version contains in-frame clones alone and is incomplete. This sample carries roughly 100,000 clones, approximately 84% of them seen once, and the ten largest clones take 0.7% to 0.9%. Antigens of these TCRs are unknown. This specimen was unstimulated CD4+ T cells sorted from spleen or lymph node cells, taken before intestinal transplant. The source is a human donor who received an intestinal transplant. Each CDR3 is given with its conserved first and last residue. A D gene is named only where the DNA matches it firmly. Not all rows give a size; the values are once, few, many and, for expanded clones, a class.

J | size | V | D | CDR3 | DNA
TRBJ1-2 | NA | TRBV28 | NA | CAAAASRYGYTF | TGTGCCGCGGCCGCGAGCCGCTATGGCTACACCTTC
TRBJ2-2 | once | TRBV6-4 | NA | CASRLDGGTGELFF | TGTGCCAGCAGACTCGATGGGGGGACCGGGGAGCTGTTTTTT
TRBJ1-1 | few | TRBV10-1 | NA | CASSEGNRRAFF | TGCGCCAGCAGTGAGGGTAACAGGAGAGCTTTCTTT
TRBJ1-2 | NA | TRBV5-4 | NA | CASSIGLWSNYGYTF | TGTGCCAGCAGCATCGGCCTCTGGTCTAACTATGGCTACACCTTC
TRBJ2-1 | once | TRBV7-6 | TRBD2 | CASSLVSAGGGEQFF | TGTGCCAGCAGCTTAGTCTCGGCGGGAGGGGGTGAGCAGTTCTTC
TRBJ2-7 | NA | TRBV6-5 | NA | CASRAGVYEQYF | TGTGCCAGCAGAGCAGGGGTCTACGAGCAGTACTTC
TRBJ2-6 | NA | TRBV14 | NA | CASSQVGSGANVLTF | TGTGCCAGCAGCCAAGTGGGCTCTGGGGCCAACGTCCTGACTTTC
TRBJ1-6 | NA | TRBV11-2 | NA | CASRRTRRLGALHF | TGTGCCAGCAGAAGGACCCGAAGGCTGGGGGCCCTCCACTTT
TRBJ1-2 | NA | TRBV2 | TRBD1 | CASRPGTALYGYTF | TGTGCCAGCAGGCCCGGGACAGCCCTCTATGGCTACACCTTC
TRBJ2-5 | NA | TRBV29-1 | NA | CSVKAGTETQYF | TGCAGCGTTAAGGCAGGGACGGAGACCCAGTACTTC